This TCR beta chain originates from a study of OX40 agonist ivuxolimab in advanced cancers. Across the study: Two patients with cutaneous melanoma and one with hepatocellular carcinoma, three in total, showed partial responses.

With respect to this clone: Its antigen is as yet unknown.

Data came from immunoSEQ multiplex PCR; TCRdb stores just in-frame clones and leaves some out. Of 48,000 or so clones listed, more than 75% are singletons. Study results and caveats: Those patients achieving a partial response at 0.1-3.0 mg/kg showed among the lowest clonal expansion. Blood T cells, both CD4+ and CD8+, expanded clonally by week 6 at 0.1 to 3.0 mg/kg. CD8+ T cells were the subset that, on average, had more expanded clones than CD4+.

The TCR was taken from an adult with an advanced solid tumor such as melanoma, head and neck, liver or kidney cancer. Source: CD4+ or CD8+ T cells sorted from blood, taken in a trial of the OX40 agonist ivuxolimab.

The CDR3 loop is CAWSVKSPLHF. In nucleotides, the CDR3 is TGTGCCTGGAGTGTCAAATCACCCCTCCACTTT. The V gene is TRBV30, the J gene TRBJ1-6; D remains ambiguous. This CDR3 is 11 amino acids long. Deletions cut 0 bases from V and 10 bases from J, with 4 bases between. Per germline, CDR1 GTSNPN and CDR2 SVGIG (reference sequence).